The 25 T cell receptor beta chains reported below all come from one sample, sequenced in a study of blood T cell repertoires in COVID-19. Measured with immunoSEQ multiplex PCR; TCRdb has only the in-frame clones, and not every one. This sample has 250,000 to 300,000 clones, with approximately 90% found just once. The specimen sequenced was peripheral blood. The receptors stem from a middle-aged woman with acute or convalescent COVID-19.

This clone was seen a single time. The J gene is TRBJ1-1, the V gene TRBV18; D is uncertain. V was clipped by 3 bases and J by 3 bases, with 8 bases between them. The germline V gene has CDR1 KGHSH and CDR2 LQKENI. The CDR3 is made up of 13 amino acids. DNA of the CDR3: TGTGCCAGCTCACCGGGCTCGGACACTGAAGCTTTCTTT. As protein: CASSPGSDTEAFF.

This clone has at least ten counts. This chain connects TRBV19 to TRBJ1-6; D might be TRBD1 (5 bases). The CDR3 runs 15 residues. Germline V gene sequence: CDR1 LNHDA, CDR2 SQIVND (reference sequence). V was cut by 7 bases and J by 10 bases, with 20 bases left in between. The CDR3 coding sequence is TGTGCCAGTACGGCCCGGGACTTCGAAGGCTCACCCCTCCACTTT. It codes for CASTARDFEGSPLHF.

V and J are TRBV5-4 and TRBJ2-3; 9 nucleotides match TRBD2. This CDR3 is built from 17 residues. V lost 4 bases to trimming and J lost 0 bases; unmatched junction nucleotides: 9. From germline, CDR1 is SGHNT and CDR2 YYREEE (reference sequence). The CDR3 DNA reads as TGTGCCAGCAGCGTTCGTAGCGGGGGACCCAGCACAGATACGCAGTATTTT. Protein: CASSVRSGGPSTDTQYF.

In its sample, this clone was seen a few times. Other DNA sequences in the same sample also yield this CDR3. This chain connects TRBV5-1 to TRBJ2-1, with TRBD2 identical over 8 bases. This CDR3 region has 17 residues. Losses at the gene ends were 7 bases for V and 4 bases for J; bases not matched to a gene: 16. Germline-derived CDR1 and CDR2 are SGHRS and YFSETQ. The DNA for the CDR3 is TGCGCCAGCGCTACTCAAAGGGCGGGGGGAGTATACAATGAGCAGTTCTTC. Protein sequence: CASATQRAGGVYNEQFF.

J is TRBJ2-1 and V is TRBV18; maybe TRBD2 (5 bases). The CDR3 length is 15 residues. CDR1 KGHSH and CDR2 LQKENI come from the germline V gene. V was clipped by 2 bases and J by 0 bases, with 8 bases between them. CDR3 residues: CASSPTRSSYNEQFF. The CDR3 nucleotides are TGTGCCAGCTCACCAACTAGGAGCTCCTACAATGAGCAGTTCTTC.

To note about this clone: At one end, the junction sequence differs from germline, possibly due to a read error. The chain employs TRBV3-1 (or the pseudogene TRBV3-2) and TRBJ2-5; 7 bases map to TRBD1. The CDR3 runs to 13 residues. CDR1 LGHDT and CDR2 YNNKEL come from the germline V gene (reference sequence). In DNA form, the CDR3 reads TGTGCCAGCAGCCAGGGGATTAGACAGGGCAAGAACTTC. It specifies CASSQGIRQGKNF.

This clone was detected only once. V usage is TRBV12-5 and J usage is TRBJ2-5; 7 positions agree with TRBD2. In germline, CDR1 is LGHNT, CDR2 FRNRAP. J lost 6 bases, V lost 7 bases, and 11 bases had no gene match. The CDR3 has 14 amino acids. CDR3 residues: CASAPGGNGKTQYF. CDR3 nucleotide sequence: TGTGCTAGTGCCCCCGGGGGGAATGGAAAGACCCAGTACTTC.

CDR3 in amino acids: CATKGGGNEAFF. The CDR3 region has the DNA TGTGCCACCAAAGGGGGCGGCAATGAAGCTTTCTTT. The chain has TRBV24-1 and TRBJ1-1; 7 nucleotides align to TRBD1. The trim removed 8 bases at V and 7 bases at J, leaving 6 bases unmatched. Germline CDR1 reads KGHDR; CDR2 reads SFDVKD. This CDR3 comprises 12 residues.

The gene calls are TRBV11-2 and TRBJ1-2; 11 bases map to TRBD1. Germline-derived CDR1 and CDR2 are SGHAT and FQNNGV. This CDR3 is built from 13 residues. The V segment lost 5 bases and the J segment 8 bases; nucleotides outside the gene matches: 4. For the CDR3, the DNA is TGTGCCAGCAGCGAGGACAGGGGGCAAGGCTACACCTTC. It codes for CASSEDRGQGYTF. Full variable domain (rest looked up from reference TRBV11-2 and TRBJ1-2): EAGVAQSPRYKIIEKRQSVAFWCNPISGHATLYWYQQILGQGPKLLIQFQNNGVVDDSQLPKDRFSAERLKGVDSTLKIQPAKLEDSAVYLCASSEDRGQGYTFGSGTRLTVV.

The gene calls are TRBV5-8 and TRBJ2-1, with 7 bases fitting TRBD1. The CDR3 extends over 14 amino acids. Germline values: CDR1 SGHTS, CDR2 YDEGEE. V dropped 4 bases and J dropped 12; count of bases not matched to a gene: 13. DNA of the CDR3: TGTGCCAGCAGCAAGGGACAGTTAAGGATCGGGCAGTTCTTC. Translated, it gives CASSKGQLRIGQFF.

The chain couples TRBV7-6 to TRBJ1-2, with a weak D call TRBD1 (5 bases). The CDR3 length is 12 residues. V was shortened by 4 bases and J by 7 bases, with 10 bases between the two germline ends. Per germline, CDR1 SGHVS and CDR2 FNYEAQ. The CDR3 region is CASSSIRAGYTF. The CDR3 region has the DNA TGTGCCAGCAGCTCTATCAGGGCTGGCTACACCTTC.

DNA of the CDR3: TGCGCCAGCAGCTTGGTTTTCGGGGGGTCTTCGAACACCGGGGAGCTGTTTTTT. This sequence encodes CASSLVFGGSSNTGELFF. V gene TRBV5-1 combines with J gene TRBJ2-2; 7 nucleotides align to TRBD2. CDR1 is SGHRS and CDR2 is YFSETQ in the germline V gene. V lost 0 bases to trimming and J lost 0 bases; unmatched junction nucleotides: 8. The length of the CDR3 is 18 residues.

CDR3 in amino acids: CASSKGQGHATNEKLFF. The CDR3 nucleotides are TGCGCCAGCAGCAAGGGACAGGGTCATGCAACTAATGAAAAACTGTTTTTT. The gene calls are TRBV5-1 and TRBJ1-4; TRBD1 matches 9 bases. CDR1 SGHRS and CDR2 YFSETQ come from the germline V gene. CDR3 length equals 17 residues. J gave up 0 bases and V 4 bases, and 7 bases lay outside the gene matches. The whole variable domain, filled in from reference TRBV5-1 and TRBJ1-4, reads KAGVTQTPRYLIKTRGQQVTLSCSPISGHRSVSWYQQTPGQGLQFLFEYFSETQRNKGNFPGRFSGRQFSNSRSEMNVSTLELGDSALYLCASSKGQGHATNEKLFFGSGTQLSVL.

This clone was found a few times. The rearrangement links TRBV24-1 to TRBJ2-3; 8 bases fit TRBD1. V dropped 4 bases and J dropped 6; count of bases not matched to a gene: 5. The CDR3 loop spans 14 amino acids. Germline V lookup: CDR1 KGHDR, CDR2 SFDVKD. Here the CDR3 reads CATSDSTGVDTQYF. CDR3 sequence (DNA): TGTGCCACCAGTGACTCGACAGGGGTGGATACGCAGTATTTT.

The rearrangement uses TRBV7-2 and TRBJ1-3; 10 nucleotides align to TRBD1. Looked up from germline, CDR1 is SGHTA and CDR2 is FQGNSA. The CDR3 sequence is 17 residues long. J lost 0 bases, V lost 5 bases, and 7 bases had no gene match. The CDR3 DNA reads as TGTGCCAGCAGCCCAGACAGGGGGCCCAACTCTGGAAACACCATATATTTT. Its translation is CASSPDRGPNSGNTIYF.

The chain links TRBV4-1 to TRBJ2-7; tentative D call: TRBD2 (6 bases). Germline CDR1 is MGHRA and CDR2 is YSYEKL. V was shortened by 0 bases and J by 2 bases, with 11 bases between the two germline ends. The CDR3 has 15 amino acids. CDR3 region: CASSQDWEDTYEQYV. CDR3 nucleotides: TGCGCCAGCAGCCAAGATTGGGAGGACACCTACGAGCAGTACGTC.

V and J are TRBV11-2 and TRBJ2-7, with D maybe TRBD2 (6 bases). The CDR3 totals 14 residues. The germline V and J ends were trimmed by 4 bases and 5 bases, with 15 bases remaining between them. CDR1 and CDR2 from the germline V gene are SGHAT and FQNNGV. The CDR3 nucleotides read TGTGCCAGCAGCTGGGGAACGGGGGTTCACGAGCAGTACGTC. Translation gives CASSWGTGVHEQYV.

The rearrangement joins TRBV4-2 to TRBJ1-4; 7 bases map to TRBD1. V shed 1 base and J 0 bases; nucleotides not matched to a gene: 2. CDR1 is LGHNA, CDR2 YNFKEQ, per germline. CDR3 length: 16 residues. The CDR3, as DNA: TGTGCCAGCAGCCAAGGAACAGGGGCAACTAATGAAAAACTGTTTTTT. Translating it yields CASSQGTGATNEKLFF.

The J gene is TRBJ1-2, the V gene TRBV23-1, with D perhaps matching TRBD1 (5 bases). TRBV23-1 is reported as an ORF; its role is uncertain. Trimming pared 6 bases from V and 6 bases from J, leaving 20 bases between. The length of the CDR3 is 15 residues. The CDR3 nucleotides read TGCGCCAGCAGCCCTATCACAATGGGGCTCCATGGCTACACCTTC. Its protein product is CASSPITMGLHGYTF.

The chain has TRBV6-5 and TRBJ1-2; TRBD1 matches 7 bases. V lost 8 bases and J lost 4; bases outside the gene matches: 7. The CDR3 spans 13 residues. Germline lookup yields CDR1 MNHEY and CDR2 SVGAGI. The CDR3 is CASALQGTYGYTF. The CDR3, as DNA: TGTGCCAGCGCACTACAGGGGACCTATGGCTACACCTTC.

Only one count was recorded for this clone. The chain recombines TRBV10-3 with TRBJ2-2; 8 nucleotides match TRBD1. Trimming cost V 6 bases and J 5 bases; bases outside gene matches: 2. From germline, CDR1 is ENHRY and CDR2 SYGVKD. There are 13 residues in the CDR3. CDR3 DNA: TGTGCCATCAGGGACAGGGAGACCGGGGAGCTGTTTTTT. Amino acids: CAIRDRETGELFF.

In DNA form, the CDR3 reads TGTGCCAGCAGTCCTGACAGGGCCCCCTATGGCTACACCTTC. It yields the protein CASSPDRAPYGYTF. This chain connects TRBV6-5 to TRBJ1-2, with 7 positions matching TRBD1. Trimming took 5 bases from V and 4 from J; bases not matched to a gene: 7. This CDR3 comprises 14 residues. Germline CDR1 reads MNHEY; CDR2 reads SVGAGI.

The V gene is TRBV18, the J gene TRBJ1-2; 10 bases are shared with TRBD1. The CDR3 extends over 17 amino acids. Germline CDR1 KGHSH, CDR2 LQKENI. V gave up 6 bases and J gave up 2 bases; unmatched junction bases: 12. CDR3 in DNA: TGTGCCAGCTCTCACCGGACAGGGGGAGGAGTGAACTATGGCTACACCTTC. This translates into CASSHRTGGGVNYGYTF.

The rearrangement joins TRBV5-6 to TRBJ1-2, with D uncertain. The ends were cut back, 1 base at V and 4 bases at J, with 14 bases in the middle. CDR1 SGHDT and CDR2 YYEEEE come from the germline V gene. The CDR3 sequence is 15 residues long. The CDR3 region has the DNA TGTGCCAGCAGCTTGTTTTTTTCTGACTTCTATGGCTACACCTTC. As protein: CASSLFFSDFYGYTF.

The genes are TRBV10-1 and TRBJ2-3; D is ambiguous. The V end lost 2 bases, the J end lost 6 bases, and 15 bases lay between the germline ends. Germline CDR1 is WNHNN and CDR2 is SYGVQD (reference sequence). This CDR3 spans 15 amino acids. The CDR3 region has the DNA TGCGCCAGCAGTGAGATAGGCGGTCGCGAGGATACGCAGTATTTT. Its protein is CASSEIGGREDTQYF.